This T cell receptor (beta chain) was recorded in a study of T cell responses to AZD1222 COVID-19 vaccine. For the study at large: Pooled in the analysis were second doses at about 4 or about 12 weeks. Points from the study as a whole: Across spike, vaccine-associated CD4 TCRs were found, dominant at 160-218 and 743-854. AZD1222 recipients seropositive at baseline numbered only six or seven. Increases in Spike-specific TCR breadth and depth were seen after two AZD1222 doses.

Profiled with immunoSEQ multiplex PCR; TCRdb holds only in-frame clones, not every one. The table lists just over 70,000 clones, 85% of them singletons. The germline CDR1 and CDR2 sequences are LGHDT and YNNKEL (reference sequence). The CDR3 sequence is 15 residues long. The ends lost 3 bases at V and 6 bases at J; junction bases unmatched: 7. A note on this clone: Antigen specificity is unknown.

The specimen was peripheral blood, collected on day 0 of AZD1222 vaccination. This chain uses TRBV3-1 (or the pseudogene TRBV3-2) with TRBJ2-2, with 7 bases lining up with TRBD1. This TCR was recovered from an adult in good health. CDR3 protein: CASSQMDRRSGELFF. The CDR3 DNA reads TGTGCCAGCAGCCAGATGGACAGGAGGTCCGGGGAGCTGTTTTTT.